Detailed here is one TCR beta chain. Antigen unknown. This specimen belongs to a study of OX40 agonist ivuxolimab in advanced cancers. Looking at the study overall: Three patients, one with hepatocellular carcinoma and two with cutaneous melanoma, responded partially.

The CDR3 contains 16 residues. V gave up 4 bases and J gave up 0 bases, with 13 bases separating them. Germline V gene data show CDR1 as LNHDA and CDR2 as SQIVND (reference sequence). Study results and limitations: More expanded clones were found, on average, in CD8+ than in CD4+ T cells. Clones of CD4+ and CD8+ blood T cells grew by week 6 at doses of 0.1 to 3.0 mg/kg.

Method: immunoSEQ multiplex PCR; TCRdb's copy keeps in-frame clones and lacks some. The sample consists of roughly 90,000 clones, roughly 85% of them appearing once. With baseline, cycle 4 day 1, and cycle 7 day 1 as timepoints, blood was sampled. The sequence came from an adult with an advanced solid tumor such as melanoma, head and neck, liver or kidney cancer. The source was CD4+ or CD8+ T cells sorted from blood, collected in a trial of the OX40 agonist ivuxolimab. The chain is built from TRBV19 and TRBJ1-5; D remains unclear. The CDR3 nucleotides read TGTGCCAGTAGTACAGCCCCAGCCTTTAGCAATCAGCCCCAGCATTTT. Amino acid sequence: CASSTAPAFSNQPQHF.